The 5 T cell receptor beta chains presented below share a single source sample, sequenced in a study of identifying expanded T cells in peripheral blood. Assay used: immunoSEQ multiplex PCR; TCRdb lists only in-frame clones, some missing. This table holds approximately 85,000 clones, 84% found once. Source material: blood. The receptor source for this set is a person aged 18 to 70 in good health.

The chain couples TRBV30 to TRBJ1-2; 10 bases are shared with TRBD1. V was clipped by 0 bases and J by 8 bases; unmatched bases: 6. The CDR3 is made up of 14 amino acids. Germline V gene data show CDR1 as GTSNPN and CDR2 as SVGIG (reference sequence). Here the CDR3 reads CAWSVGGQGKGYTF. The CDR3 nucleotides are TGTGCCTGGAGTGTAGGGGGACAGGGGAAAGGCTACACCTTC. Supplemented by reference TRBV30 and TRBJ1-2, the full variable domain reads SQTIHQWPATLVQPVGSPLSLECTVEGTSNPNLYWYRQAAGRGLQLLFYSVGIGQISSEVPQNLSASRPQDRQFILSSKKLLLSDSGFYLCAWSVGGQGKGYTFGSGTRLTVV.

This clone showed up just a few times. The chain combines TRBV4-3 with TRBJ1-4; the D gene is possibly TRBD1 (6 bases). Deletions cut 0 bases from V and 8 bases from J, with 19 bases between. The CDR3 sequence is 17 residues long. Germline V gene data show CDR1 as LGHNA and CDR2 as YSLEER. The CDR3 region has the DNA TGCGCCAGCAGCCAAGATCCCAGGGGTGGGCCCATCGAAAAACTGTTTTTT. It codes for CASSQDPRGGPIEKLFF.

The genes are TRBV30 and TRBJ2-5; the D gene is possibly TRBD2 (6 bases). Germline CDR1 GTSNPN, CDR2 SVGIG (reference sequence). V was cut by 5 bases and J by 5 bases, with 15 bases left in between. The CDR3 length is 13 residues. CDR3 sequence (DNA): TGTGCCTGGGGTCCCGGGAGTTTCGAGACCCAGTACTTC. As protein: CAWGPGSFETQYF.

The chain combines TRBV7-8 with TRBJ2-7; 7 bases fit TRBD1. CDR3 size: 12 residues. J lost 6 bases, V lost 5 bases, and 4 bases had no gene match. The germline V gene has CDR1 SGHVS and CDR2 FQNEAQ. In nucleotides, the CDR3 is TGTGCCAGCAGCCGAGGGGGCTCCGAGCAGTACTTC. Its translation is CASSRGGSEQYF.

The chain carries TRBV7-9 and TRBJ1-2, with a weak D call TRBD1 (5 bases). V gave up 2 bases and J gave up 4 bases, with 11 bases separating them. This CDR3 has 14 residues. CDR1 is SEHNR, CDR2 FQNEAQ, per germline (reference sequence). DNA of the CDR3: TGTGCCAGCAGCTTATCCCGACAGAGCTATGGCTACACCTTC. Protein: CASSLSRQSYGYTF.